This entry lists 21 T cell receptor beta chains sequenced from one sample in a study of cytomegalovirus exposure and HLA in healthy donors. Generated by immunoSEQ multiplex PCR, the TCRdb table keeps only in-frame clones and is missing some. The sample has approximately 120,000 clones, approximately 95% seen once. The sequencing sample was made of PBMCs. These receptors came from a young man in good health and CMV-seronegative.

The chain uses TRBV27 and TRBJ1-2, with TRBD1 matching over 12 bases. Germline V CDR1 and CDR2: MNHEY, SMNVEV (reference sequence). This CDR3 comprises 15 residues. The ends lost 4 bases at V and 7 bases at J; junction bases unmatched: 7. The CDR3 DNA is TGTGCCAGCAGTTCCTTGGGACAGGGGGCAAGTGGCTACACCTTC. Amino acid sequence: CASSSLGQGASGYTF.

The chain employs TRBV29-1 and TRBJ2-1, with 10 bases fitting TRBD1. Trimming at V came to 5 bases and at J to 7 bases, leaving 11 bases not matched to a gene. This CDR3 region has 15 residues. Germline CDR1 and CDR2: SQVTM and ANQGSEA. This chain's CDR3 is CSVSPGQGYRNEQFF. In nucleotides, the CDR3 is TGCAGCGTTTCTCCGGGACAGGGGTATAGGAATGAGCAGTTCTTC.

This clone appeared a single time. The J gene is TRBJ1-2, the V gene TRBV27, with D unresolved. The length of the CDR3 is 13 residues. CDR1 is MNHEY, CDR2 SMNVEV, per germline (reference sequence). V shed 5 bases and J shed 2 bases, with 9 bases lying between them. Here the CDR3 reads CASSGEGNYGYTF. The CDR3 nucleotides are TGTGCCAGCAGTGGTGAGGGAAACTATGGCTACACCTTC.

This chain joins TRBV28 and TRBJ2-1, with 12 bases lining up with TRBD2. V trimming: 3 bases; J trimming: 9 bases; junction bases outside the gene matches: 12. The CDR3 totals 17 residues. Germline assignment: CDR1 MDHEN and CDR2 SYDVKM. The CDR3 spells CASSFLPLAGGVVEQFF. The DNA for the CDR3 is TGTGCCAGCAGTTTCCTCCCTCTAGCGGGAGGGGTGGTTGAGCAGTTCTTC.

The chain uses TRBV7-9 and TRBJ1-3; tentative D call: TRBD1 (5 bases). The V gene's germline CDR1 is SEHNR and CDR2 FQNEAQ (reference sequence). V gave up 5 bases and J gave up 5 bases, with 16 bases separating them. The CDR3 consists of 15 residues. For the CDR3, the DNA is TGTGCCAGCAGCCCCCGGACACCGCAGAGAAACACCATATATTTT. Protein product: CASSPRTPQRNTIYF.

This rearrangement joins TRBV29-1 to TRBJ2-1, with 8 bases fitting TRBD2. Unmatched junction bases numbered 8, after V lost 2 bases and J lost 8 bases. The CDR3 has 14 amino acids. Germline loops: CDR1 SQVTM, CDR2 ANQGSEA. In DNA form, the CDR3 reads TGCAGCGTTGAAAAAGGGACTAGGGGGGATGAGCAGTTCTTC. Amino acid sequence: CSVEKGTRGDEQFF.

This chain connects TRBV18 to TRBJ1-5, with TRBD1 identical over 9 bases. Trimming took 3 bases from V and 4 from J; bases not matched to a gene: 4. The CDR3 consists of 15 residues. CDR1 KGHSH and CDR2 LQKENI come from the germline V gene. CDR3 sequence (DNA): TGTGCCAGCTCACCTGCCGGGACAGGGAATCAGCCCCAGCATTTT. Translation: CASSPAGTGNQPQHF.

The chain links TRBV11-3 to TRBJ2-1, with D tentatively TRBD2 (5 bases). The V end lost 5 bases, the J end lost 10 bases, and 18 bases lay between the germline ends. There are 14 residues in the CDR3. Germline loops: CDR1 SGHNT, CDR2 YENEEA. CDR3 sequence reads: CASSVGAAFVEQFF. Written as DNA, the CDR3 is TGTGCCAGCAGCGTCGGAGCGGCCTTCGTAGAGCAGTTCTTC.

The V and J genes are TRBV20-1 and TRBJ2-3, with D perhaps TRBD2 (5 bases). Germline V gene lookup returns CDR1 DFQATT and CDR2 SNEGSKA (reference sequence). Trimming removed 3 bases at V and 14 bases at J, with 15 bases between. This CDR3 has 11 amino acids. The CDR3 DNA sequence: TGCAGTGCTAGCGTGGCCACACGGGGGTATTTT. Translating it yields CSASVATRGYF.

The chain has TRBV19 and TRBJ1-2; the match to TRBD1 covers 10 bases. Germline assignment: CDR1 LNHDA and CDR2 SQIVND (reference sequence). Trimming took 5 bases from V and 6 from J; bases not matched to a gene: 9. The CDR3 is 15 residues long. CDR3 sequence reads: CASSRETGGADGYTF. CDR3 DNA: TGTGCCAGTAGTCGAGAGACAGGGGGCGCGGATGGCTACACCTTC.

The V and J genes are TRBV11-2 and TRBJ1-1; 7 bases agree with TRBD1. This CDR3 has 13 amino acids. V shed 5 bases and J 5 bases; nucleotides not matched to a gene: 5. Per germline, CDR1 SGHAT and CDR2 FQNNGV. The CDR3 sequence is CASSPGGWTEAFF. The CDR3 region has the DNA TGTGCCAGCAGCCCAGGGGGGTGGACTGAAGCTTTCTTT.

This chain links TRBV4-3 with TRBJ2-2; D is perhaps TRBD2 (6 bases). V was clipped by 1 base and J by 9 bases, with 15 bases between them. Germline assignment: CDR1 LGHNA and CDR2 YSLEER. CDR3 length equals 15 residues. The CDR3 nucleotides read TGCGCCAGCAGCCAAGTACCGCGGGATATCCGGGAGCTGTTTTTT. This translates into CASSQVPRDIRELFF.

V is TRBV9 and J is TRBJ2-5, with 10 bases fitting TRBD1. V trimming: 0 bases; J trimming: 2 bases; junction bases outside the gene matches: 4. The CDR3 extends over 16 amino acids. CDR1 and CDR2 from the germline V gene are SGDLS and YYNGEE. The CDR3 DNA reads TGTGCCAGCAGCGTAGAGGACAGGGGGGGTCAAGAGACCCAGTACTTC. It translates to CASSVEDRGGQETQYF. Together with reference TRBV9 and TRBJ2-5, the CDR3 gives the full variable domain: DSGVTQTPKHLITATGQRVTLRCSPRSGDLSVYWYQQSLDQGLQFLIQYYNGEERAKGNILERFSAQQFPDLHSELNLSSLELGDSALYFCASSVEDRGGQETQYFGPGTRLLVL.

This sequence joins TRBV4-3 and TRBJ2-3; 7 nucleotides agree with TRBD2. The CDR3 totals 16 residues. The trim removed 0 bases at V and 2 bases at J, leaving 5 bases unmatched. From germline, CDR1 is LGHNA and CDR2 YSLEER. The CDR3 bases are TGCGCCAGCAGCCAAGAGCCAGCGGGGAACACAGATACGCAGTATTTT. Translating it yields CASSQEPAGNTDTQYF.

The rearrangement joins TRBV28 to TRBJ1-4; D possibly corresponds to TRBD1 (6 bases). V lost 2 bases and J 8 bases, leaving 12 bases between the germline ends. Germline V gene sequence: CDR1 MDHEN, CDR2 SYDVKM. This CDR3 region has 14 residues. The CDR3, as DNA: TGTGCCAGCAGTTTAAGCAGGGGTGGCGAAAAACTGTTTTTT. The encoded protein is CASSLSRGGEKLFF.

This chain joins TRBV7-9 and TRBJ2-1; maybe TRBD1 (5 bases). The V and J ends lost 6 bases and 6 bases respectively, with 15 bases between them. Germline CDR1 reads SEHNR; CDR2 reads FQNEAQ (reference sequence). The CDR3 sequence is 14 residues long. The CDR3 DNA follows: TGTGCCAGCAGTGCTAGAACAGGTGGCAATGAGCAGTTCTTC. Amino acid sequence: CASSARTGGNEQFF.

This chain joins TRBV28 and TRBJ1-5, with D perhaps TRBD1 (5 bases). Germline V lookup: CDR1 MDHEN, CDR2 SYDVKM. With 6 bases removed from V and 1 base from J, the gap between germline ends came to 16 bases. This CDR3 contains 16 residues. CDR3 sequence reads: CASRSRGYRSNQPQHF. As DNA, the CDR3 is TGTGCCAGCAGATCCCGGGGGTACCGAAGCAATCAGCCCCAGCATTTT.

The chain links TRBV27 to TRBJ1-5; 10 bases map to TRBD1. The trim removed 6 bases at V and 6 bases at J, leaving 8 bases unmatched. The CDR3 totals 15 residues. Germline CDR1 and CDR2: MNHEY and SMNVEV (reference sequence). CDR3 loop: CASRFAGQGFQPQHF. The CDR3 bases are TGTGCCAGCAGATTCGCGGGACAGGGGTTTCAGCCCCAGCATTTT.

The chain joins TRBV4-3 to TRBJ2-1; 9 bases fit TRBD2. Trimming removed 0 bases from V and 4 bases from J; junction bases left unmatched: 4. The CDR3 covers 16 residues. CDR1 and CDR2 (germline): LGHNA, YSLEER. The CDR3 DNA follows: TGCGCCAGCAGCCAAGATGGCGGGGGGGTTTACAATGAGCAGTTCTTC. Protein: CASSQDGGGVYNEQFF.

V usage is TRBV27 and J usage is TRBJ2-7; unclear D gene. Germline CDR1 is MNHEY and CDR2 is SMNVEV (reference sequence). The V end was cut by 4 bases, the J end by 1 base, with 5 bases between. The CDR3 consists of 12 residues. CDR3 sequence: CASSSRSYEQYF. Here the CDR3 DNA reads TGTGCCAGCAGTTCCAGATCCTACGAGCAGTACTTC.

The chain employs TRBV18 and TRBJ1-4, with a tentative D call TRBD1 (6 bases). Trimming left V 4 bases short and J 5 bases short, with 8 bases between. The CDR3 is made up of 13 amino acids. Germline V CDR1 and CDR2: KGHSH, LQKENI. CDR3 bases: TGTGCCAGCTCACTCGGACAGAATGAAAAACTGTTTTTT. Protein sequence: CASSLGQNEKLFF.